A selection of T cell receptor beta chains follows, all from one sample in a study of cytomegalovirus exposure and HLA in healthy donors. Data came from immunoSEQ multiplex PCR; TCRdb stores just in-frame clones and leaves some out. Altogether about 200,000 clones are present, around 73% being singletons, with the ten largest covering 3.8%. Sequencing was performed on PBMCs. The receptors here all came from a male donor in good health and CMV-seronegative. CDR3s include the opening cysteine and the closing phenylalanine or tryptophan. A D gene is named only where the DNA matches it firmly. Clone size is shown for a subset of rows, as once, few, many or a class of expanded clone.

.	TRBJ2-7	TRBD2	TRBV5-4	TGTGCCAGCAGCGTTGGACTAGCGGGAGGAGTTTACGAGCAGTACTTC	CASSVGLAGGVYEQYF
.	TRBJ1-2	.	TRBV6-5	TGTGCCAGCATTTATGGGCAGAACTATGGCTACACCTTC	CASIYGQNYGYTF
.	TRBJ2-3	.	TRBV29-1	TGCAGCGTAAGAGCTAGCACAGATACGCAGTATTTT	CSVRASTDTQYF
.	TRBJ2-5	TRBD2	TRBV4-2	TGTGCCAGCAGCCAAGACGGGACTAGCGGGGGCTTACGGGAGACCCAGTACTTC	CASSQDGTSGGLRETQYF
.	TRBJ2-5	TRBD1	TRBV9	TGTGCCAGCAGGGCGACAGGGTCTGGACGGGAGACCCAGTACTTC	CASRATGSGRETQYF
few	TRBJ1-1	TRBD1	TRBV19	TGTGCCAGTAGTATCTCTCCAGGGGGCACTGAAGCTTTCTTT	CASSISPGGTEAFF
once	TRBJ2-7	.	TRBV18	TGTGCCAGCTCACCCTATGGGGGGACCCAGGGCTCCTACGAGCAGTACTTC	CASSPYGGTQGSYEQYF
.	TRBJ1-3	.	TRBV6-5	TGTGCCAGCAGCAACGGGGGGCTTGGAAACACCATATATTTT	CASSNGGLGNTIYF
.	TRBJ1-3	.	TRBV6-1	TGTGCCAGCAGTTTAGACCGACTGGCGAACACCATATATTTT	CASSLDRLANTIYF
.	TRBJ1-2	TRBD1	TRBV2	TGTGCCAGCAAGACAGGGTCGGACTATGGCTACACCTTC	CASKTGSDYGYTF
.	TRBJ2-2	.	TRBV5-6	TGTGCCAGCAGCTTCGGACAGCCGAACACCGGGGAGCTGTTTTTT	CASSFGQPNTGELFF
.	TRBJ2-6	.	TRBV5-1	TGCGCCAGCAGCTTCTCCCCTGGGGCCAACGTCCTGACTTTC	CASSFSPGANVLTF
.	TRBJ2-3	.	TRBV2	TGTGCCAGCAGTGAGGACTCCACCGATACGCAGTATTTT	CASSEDSTDTQYF
.	TRBJ1-2	.	TRBV9	TGTGCCAGCAGCGACAGGGTGCGCGGCTACACCTTC	CASSDRVRGYTF
.	TRBJ2-7	.	TRBV6-1	TGTGCCAGTATGGGGGCGCCACACTACGAGCAGTACTTC	CASMGAPHYEQYF
.	TRBJ2-1	TRBD1	TRBV28	TGTGCCAGCAGTCCCGGGACAGGGGGATGGAATGAGCAGTTCTTC	CASSPGTGGWNEQFF
.	TRBJ2-1	TRBD1	TRBV19	TGTGCCAGTGCGGGGACAGGCCTCGATGAGCAGTTCTTC	CASAGTGLDEQFF
.	TRBJ2-7	TRBD2	TRBV7-8	TGTGCCAGCAGCTTAGCGGGTGGGACTAGCGGTTCCTACGAGCAGTACTTC	CASSLAGGTSGSYEQYF
.	TRBJ2-7	TRBD1	TRBV5-1	TGCGCCAGCAGCCCTACCGGACAGGAAATCCACGAGCAGTACTTC	CASSPTGQEIHEQYF
.	TRBJ2-1	.	TRBV7-6	TGTGCCAGCAGCTTAGCGGGACAAAACTACAATGAGCAGTTCTTC	CASSLAGQNYNEQFF
.	TRBJ2-5	TRBD1	TRBV9	TGTGCCAGCAGCTCGGGACAGGGGAGAGAGACCCAGTACTTC	CASSSGQGRETQYF